The 21 T cell receptor beta chains below all came from one sample that was sequenced in a study of post-analysis software for immune sequencing data. General observations from the study: Elevated frequency relative to controls characterized four or five TRBV segments in patients, TRBV5-6, TRBV5-1 and TRBV20-1 among them.

These receptors' antigens are unknown. The library was made from cDNA and included unique molecular identifiers. TCRdb fed the PCR reads into MiXCR, producing one record per CDR3 protein. The profile shows fewer than 600,000 distinct CDR3 sequences, approximately 46% of them singletons. The sequenced sample was blood. The receptors were gathered from a girl aged 5 to 17 with multiple sclerosis.

This clonotype has ten or more counts. The genes are TRBV7-3 and TRBJ2-1; 11 positions agree with TRBD2. V was pared by 5 bases and J by 6 bases, with 6 bases of the junction left unmatched. Per germline, CDR1 SGHTA and CDR2 FQGTGA. The CDR3 runs to 15 residues. The DNA of the CDR3 is TGTGCCAGCAGCCCCCAACTAGCGGGAGTCAATGAGCAGTTCTTC. The encoded protein is CASSPQLAGVNEQFF.

The genes are TRBV3-1 and TRBJ2-3; D call uncertain. The germline gives CDR1 LGHDT, CDR2 YNNKEL (reference sequence). V was clipped by 0 bases and J by 7 bases, with 8 bases between them. This CDR3 spans 13 amino acids. The CDR3: CASSQESGNTQYF. The CDR3 DNA follows: TGTGCCAGCAGCCAAGAATCAGGAAATACGCAGTATTTT.

This clonotype was picked up one time. Germline is not matched at one junction end, which may reflect a read error. The rearrangement uses TRBV9 and TRBJ2-1; 7 bases map to TRBD2. Germline CDR1 reads SGDLS; CDR2 reads YYNGEE. The CDR3 runs 15 residues. This chain's CDR3 is CASSVGGGPVNERFF. The DNA for the CDR3 is TGTGCCAGCAGCGTTGGGGGAGGGCCCGTAAATGAGCGGTTCTTC.

The V call is TRBV28, the J call TRBJ2-3; D may be TRBD2 (6 bases). Germline-derived CDR1 and CDR2 are MDHEN and SYDVKM. The CDR3 contains 17 residues. V lost 4 bases and J lost 1, with 18 bases in between. The CDR3 loop is CASSSLLRASGTDTQYF. The CDR3 nucleotides read TGTGCCAGCAGTTCTCTCCTCAGGGCTAGCGGCACAGATACGCAGTATTTT. The whole variable domain, filled in from reference TRBV28 and TRBJ2-3, reads DVKVTQSSRYLVKRTGEKVFLECVQDMDHENMFWYRQDPGLGLRLIYFSYDVKMKEKGDIPEGYSVSREKKERFSLILESASTNQTSMYLCASSSLLRASGTDTQYFGPGTRLTVL.

This clonotype turned up a few times. V and J are TRBV27 and TRBJ2-7, with D unclear. V was pared by 0 bases and J by 3 bases, with 9 bases between. This CDR3 has 14 amino acids. Germline CDR1 is MNHEY and CDR2 is SMNVEV (reference sequence). The CDR3 spells CASSLSGYYYEQYF. The CDR3 DNA sequence: TGTGCCAGCAGTTTATCGGGATACTACTACGAGCAGTACTTC.

J is TRBJ2-7 and V is TRBV27; a possible D gene is TRBD1 (5 bases). Trimming took 4 bases from V and 5 from J, leaving 9 bases between them. Germline lookup yields CDR1 MNHEY and CDR2 SMNVEV (reference sequence). The CDR3 has 12 amino acids. For the CDR3, the DNA is TGTGCCAGCAGTTCAGGGAACGACGAGCAGTACTTC. Translating it yields CASSSGNDEQYF.

The rearrangement joins TRBV5-1 to TRBJ2-5; the D gene is possibly TRBD1 (5 bases). V shed 6 bases and J shed 11 bases, with 20 bases lying between them. CDR1 and CDR2 (germline): SGHRS, YFSETQ. The CDR3 extends over 13 amino acids. The CDR3 bases are TGCGCCAGCAACTCGGAGCAGGGTTATGAGCAGTACTTC. Translated, it gives CASNSEQGYEQYF.

This chain uses TRBV7-2 with TRBJ2-1, with D hard to call. Germline V gene data show CDR1 as SGHTA and CDR2 as FQGNSA. V lost 2 bases to trimming and J lost 4 bases, with 12 bases between them. The CDR3 is made up of 15 amino acids. DNA of the CDR3: TGTGCCAGCAGCTTAATTACAGCGATGTACAATGAGCAGTTCTTC. Its translation: CASSLITAMYNEQFF.

V gene TRBV5-1 combines with J gene TRBJ2-7, with D maybe TRBD2 (5 bases). The germline V and J ends were trimmed by 3 bases and 3 bases, with 10 bases remaining between them. This CDR3 has 13 amino acids. Germline values: CDR1 SGHRS, CDR2 YFSETQ. CDR3 nucleotide sequence: TGCGCCAGCAGCTACCCGGGAAACTACGAGCAGTACTTC. Its translation: CASSYPGNYEQYF.

The rearrangement joins TRBV9 to TRBJ2-1; no definite D call. There are 17 residues in the CDR3. Looked up from germline, CDR1 is SGDLS and CDR2 is YYNGEE. The V gene lost 0 bases and the J gene lost 0 bases, with 13 bases spanning the gap. CDR3 residues: CASSVAQTPNSYNEQFF. CDR3 sequence (DNA): TGTGCCAGCAGCGTAGCTCAAACTCCGAACTCCTACAATGAGCAGTTCTTC.

The V and J genes are TRBV7-2 and TRBJ2-1; the match to TRBD2 covers 11 bases. Germline CDR1 SGHTA, CDR2 FQGNSA. V lost 5 bases and J lost 4; bases outside the gene matches: 7. The CDR3 consists of 16 residues. As DNA, the CDR3 is TGTGCCAGCAGCCCCCGGAGGACTAGCGGGTACAATGAGCAGTTCTTC. Protein sequence: CASSPRRTSGYNEQFF.

V is TRBV7-2 and J is TRBJ1-5; D call uncertain. This CDR3 region has 14 residues. The germline V gene has CDR1 SGHTA and CDR2 FQGNSA. The V end lost 1 base, the J end lost 4 bases, and 8 bases lay between the germline ends. CDR3 in DNA: TGTGCCAGCAGCTTAGATAGGAATAATCAGCCCCAGCATTTT. This encodes CASSLDRNNQPQHF.

V gene TRBV7-2 combines with J gene TRBJ2-3, with D tentatively TRBD1 or TRBD2 (5 bases each). Germline V gene data show CDR1 as SGHTA and CDR2 as FQGNSA. CDR3 size: 14 residues. V gave up 7 bases and J gave up 3 bases, with 14 bases separating them. The CDR3 loop is CASTLGVLTDTQYF. CDR3 bases: TGTGCCAGCACCTTGGGGGTTTTAACAGATACGCAGTATTTT. The full variable domain, completed using reference TRBV7-2 and TRBJ2-3, is GAGVSQSPSNKVTEKGKDVELRCDPISGHTALYWYRQSLGQGLEFLIYFQGNSAPDKSGLPSDRFSAERTGGSVSTLTIQRTQQEDSAVYLCASTLGVLTDTQYFGPGTRLTVL.

The J gene is TRBJ1-2, the V gene TRBV6-2 or TRBV6-3; 7 positions match TRBD1. V shed 2 bases, J shed 7 bases, and the junction held 10 bases outside the gene matches. This CDR3 comprises 15 residues. CDR1 and CDR2 (germline): MNHEY, SVGEGT. The CDR3: CASSYQVDRYRGYTF. Here the CDR3 DNA reads TGTGCCAGCAGTTACCAAGTGGACAGGTACCGTGGCTACACCTTC.

There are a few counts of this clonotype. The chain links TRBV4-1 to TRBJ2-7; D call uncertain. The CDR3 runs to 13 residues. V gave up 4 bases and J gave up 3 bases, with 10 bases separating them. Per germline, CDR1 MGHRA and CDR2 YSYEKL. The CDR3 region has the DNA TGCGCCAGCAGCCCCCGAGAGTACTACGAGCAGTACTTC. It encodes CASSPREYYEQYF.

This clonotype was seen once. The chain employs TRBV15 and TRBJ2-7; 8 nucleotides match TRBD2. V gave up 6 bases and J gave up 3 bases; unmatched junction bases: 10. Germline assignment: CDR1 LNHNV and CDR2 YYDKDF (reference sequence). This CDR3 has 15 residues. The CDR3 region has the DNA TGTGCCACCAGGGAGGAGGCGGGAGGAAACTACGAGCAGTACTTC. Its protein is CATREEAGGNYEQYF.

CDR3: CSASNRQGVSYEQYF. The CDR3 DNA follows: TGCAGTGCTAGTAACCGACAGGGGGTCTCCTACGAGCAGTACTTC. The rearrangement joins TRBV20-1 to TRBJ2-7; TRBD1 matches 9 bases. V dropped 3 bases and J dropped 0; count of bases not matched to a gene: 6. Looked up from germline, CDR1 is DFQATT and CDR2 is SNEGSKA (reference sequence). This CDR3 contains 15 residues.

The chain recombines TRBV5-5 with TRBJ2-3, with TRBD2 matching over 12 bases. Germline CDR1 and CDR2: SGHKS and YYEKEE (reference sequence). Trimming cost V 4 bases and J 0 bases; bases outside gene matches: 6. The CDR3 has 17 amino acids. The CDR3 DNA is TGTGCCAGCAGCCGCTCCGGGACTAGCGGGAGCACAGATACGCAGTATTTT. Amino acid sequence: CASSRSGTSGSTDTQYF.

Note on this clonotype: The germline gene is not matched at one end of the junction; a read error may be the cause. The CDR3: CTSSSGTGTVYGYTF. Written as DNA, the CDR3 is TGTACCAGCAGTTCGGGCACCGGGACAGTCTATGGCTACACCTTC. The chain is built from TRBV12-3 or TRBV12-4 and TRBJ1-2; 7 bases fit TRBD1. The CDR3 is made up of 15 amino acids.

In this sample, this clonotype turned up a few times. In DNA, the CDR3 is TGCAGTGCTAGAGATCTTCGACAGAGCACAGATACGCAGTATTTT. This encodes CSARDLRQSTDTQYF. The J gene is TRBJ2-3, the V gene TRBV20-1; a possible D gene is TRBD1 (5 bases). Trimming cost V 0 bases and J 0 bases, with 10 bases left between them. This CDR3 is built from 15 residues. Germline CDR1 DFQATT, CDR2 SNEGSKA (reference sequence).

The rearrangement links TRBV4-3 to TRBJ2-3, with 14 bases matching TRBD2. The germline V gene has CDR1 LGHNA and CDR2 YSLEER. The V and J ends lost 5 bases and 3 bases, in that order; junction bases with no gene match: 19. The CDR3 has 21 amino acids. The CDR3, as DNA: TGCGCCAGCAGCAAAAGGGGGACTAGCGGGAGTCCCTTGTGGGCGACAGATACGCAGTATTTT. It codes for CASSKRGTSGSPLWATDTQYF.